Listed here are 20 T cell receptor beta chains from one sample, sequenced in a study of T-cell reconstitution after alpha-beta-depleted transplantation in children. The TCRbeta library incorporated unique molecular identifiers. TCRdb reprocessed the PCR reads via MiXCR and lists one record per CDR3 protein. The repertoire consists of a few hundred thousand distinct CDR3 sequences, with over 20% occurring once and the leading ten covering about 35%. The sequenced sample was PBMCs, obtained before TCRalphabeta/CD19-depleted stem cell transplant. These receptors originate from a boy in the first two years of life with Wiskott-Aldrich syndrome, due to receive a stem cell transplant.

This chain connects TRBV7-9 to TRBJ2-7, with D maybe TRBD1 (5 bases). Trimming removed 1 base at V and 6 bases at J, with 10 bases between. The CDR3 has 13 residues. CDR1 is SEHNR and CDR2 is FQNEAQ in the germline V gene (reference sequence). The CDR3 here is CASSLGRVSEQYF. CDR3 DNA sequence: TGTGCCAGCAGCTTAGGCAGGGTCTCCGAGCAGTACTTC.

The chain links TRBV5-1 to TRBJ2-7, with TRBD1 identical over 10 bases. Germline V gene sequence: CDR1 SGHRS, CDR2 YFSETQ. The CDR3 sequence is 15 residues long. The trim removed 7 bases at V and 3 bases at J, leaving 10 bases unmatched. The DNA for the CDR3 is TGCGCCAGCGCCTTAGTGGGGGACAGGGGCTACGAGCAGTACTTC. This codes for CASALVGDRGYEQYF. Filled out from reference TRBV5-1 and TRBJ2-7, the complete variable domain reads KAGVTQTPRYLIKTRGQQVTLSCSPISGHRSVSWYQQTPGQGLQFLFEYFSETQRNKGNFPGRFSGRQFSNSRSEMNVSTLELGDSALYLCASALVGDRGYEQYFGPGTRLTVT.

Only a few counts were recorded for this clonotype. The chain carries TRBV11-2 and TRBJ2-1; possible D gene TRBD2, 7 bases. V was shortened by 4 bases and J by 2 bases, with 21 bases between the two germline ends. CDR3 length: 18 residues. Germline CDR1 reads SGHAT; CDR2 reads FQNNGV. The CDR3, as DNA: TGTGCCAGCAGCTCCCAGGGAGGGGGAGGGAGGGCCTACAATGAGCAGTTCTTC. Translation: CASSSQGGGGRAYNEQFF.

This clonotype was seen a few times. V is TRBV5-5 and J is TRBJ2-7; TRBD2 aligns across 10 bases. CDR3 length: 16 residues. Germline V gives CDR1 SGHKS, CDR2 YYEKEE (reference sequence). J was trimmed by 0 bases and V by 3 bases; bases with no gene match: 6. The CDR3 spells CASSYGLAVISYEQYF. As DNA, the CDR3 is TGTGCCAGCAGCTACGGACTAGCGGTAATCTCCTACGAGCAGTACTTC.

V and J are TRBV7-9 and TRBJ1-2; tentative D call: TRBD1 (5 bases). Germline loops: CDR1 SEHNR, CDR2 FQNEAQ (reference sequence). The CDR3 extends over 11 amino acids. V lost 7 bases to trimming and J lost 8 bases, with 11 bases between them. As DNA, the CDR3 is TGTGCCAGCACACAGGAACGGGGCTACACCTTC. Amino acid sequence: CASTQERGYTF.

The gene calls are TRBV10-2 and TRBJ2-7, with D uncertain. V was pared by 2 bases and J by 1 base, with 6 bases between. Germline V gene sequence: CDR1 WSHSY, CDR2 SAAADI. The CDR3 runs 13 residues. The CDR3 spells CASSEGGSYEQYF. The CDR3 DNA is TGCGCCAGCAGTGAGGGCGGTTCCTACGAGCAGTACTTC.

This clonotype appeared a few times. This chain joins TRBV6-1 and TRBJ2-1; either TRBD1 or TRBD2 may supply D (5 bases each). V gave up 7 bases and J gave up 9 bases, with 16 bases separating them. This CDR3 spans 13 amino acids. Germline V gene sequence: CDR1 MNHNS, CDR2 SASEGT. DNA of the CDR3: TGTGCCAGCACGGGGCTCCCCGGCAGTGAGCAGTTCTTC. It codes for CASTGLPGSEQFF.

V is TRBV19 and J is TRBJ2-4; maybe TRBD2 (5 bases). Germline V gene lookup returns CDR1 LNHDA and CDR2 SQIVND (reference sequence). The CDR3 loop spans 12 amino acids. V lost 5 bases and J 6 bases, leaving 8 bases between the germline ends. CDR3 amino acids: CASSWTGNIQYF. The CDR3 nucleotides are TGTGCCAGTAGTTGGACTGGAAACATTCAGTACTTC.

This clonotype has only a few counts. The chain is built from TRBV5-1 and TRBJ1-1, with 7 bases that match TRBD1. This CDR3 spans 15 amino acids. CDR1 and CDR2 (germline): SGHRS, YFSETQ. Unmatched junction bases numbered 11, after V lost 4 bases and J lost 5 bases. This chain's CDR3 is CASSLGTALWTEAFF. CDR3 sequence (DNA): TGCGCCAGCAGCCTCGGGACAGCGCTTTGGACTGAAGCTTTCTTT.

J is TRBJ1-1 and V is TRBV7-9, with no clear D. The germline V gene encodes CDR1 SEHNR and CDR2 FQNEAQ (reference sequence). Trimming cost V 5 bases and J 5 bases, with 18 bases left between them. The CDR3 extends over 15 amino acids. The chain's CDR3 is CASSTGLMAGTEAFF. The CDR3, as DNA: TGTGCCAGCAGCACCGGGTTGATGGCGGGAACTGAAGCTTTCTTT.

This clonotype has just a few counts. The chain uses TRBV20-1 and TRBJ2-7; the D gene is possibly TRBD1 (6 bases). Germline CDR1 and CDR2: DFQATT and SNEGSKA (reference sequence). Between the trimmed V and J ends, which lost 1 base and 3 bases, there was a span of 16 bases. The CDR3 length is 15 residues. CDR3 residues: CSARAKGQKFYEQYF. DNA of the CDR3: TGCAGTGCTAGAGCTAAAGGACAGAAATTCTACGAGCAGTACTTC.

The V and J genes are TRBV10-1 and TRBJ2-7; 10 positions match TRBD2. This CDR3 region has 15 residues. CDR1 is WNHNN, CDR2 SYGVQD, per germline (reference sequence). With 3 bases clipped from V and 5 bases from J, the junction kept 7 bases outside the gene matches. CDR3 residues: CASSDPAGGPDEQYF. CDR3 DNA: TGCGCCAGCAGTGACCCAGCGGGAGGGCCGGACGAGCAGTACTTC.

The J gene is TRBJ2-3, the V gene TRBV5-5, with D unresolved. Looked up from germline, CDR1 is SGHKS and CDR2 is YYEKEE (reference sequence). There are 12 residues in the CDR3. Trimming cost V 4 bases and J 4 bases, with 7 bases left between them. DNA of the CDR3: TGTGCCAGCAGCCCGCACCCAGATACGCAGTATTTT. It specifies CASSPHPDTQYF.

The J gene is TRBJ1-1, the V gene TRBV27; D is unclear. The germline CDR1 and CDR2 sequences are MNHEY and SMNVEV (reference sequence). The CDR3 consists of 15 residues. Trimming cost V 3 bases and J 13 bases, with 24 bases left between them. The CDR3 nucleotides read TGTGCCAGCAGTTTTGGGAGGGCTCGAAACCCAAAGCTTTTCTTT. It specifies CASSFGRARNPKLFF.

This clonotype was seen a single time. The junction does not match germline at one end; this may be a read error. This sequence joins TRBV5-1 and TRBJ2-5; TRBD2 might be the D (6 bases). Germline V gene sequence: CDR1 SGHRS, CDR2 YFSETQ. This CDR3 is built from 16 residues. The CDR3 bases are TGCGCCAGCAAGGGCGGTGAGCTAGCGAGACAAGACACCCAGTACTTC. Residues: CASKGGELARQDTQYF.

V gene TRBV9 combines with J gene TRBJ1-3; D remains ambiguous. V was trimmed by 0 bases and J by 8 bases, leaving 12 bases between them. Germline V CDR1 and CDR2: SGDLS, YYNGEE. This CDR3 contains 14 residues. CDR3 sequence reads: CASSVATGGDTIYF. The CDR3 DNA follows: TGTGCCAGCAGCGTAGCGACCGGAGGAGACACCATATATTTT.

This clonotype came up many times. The chain employs TRBV12-3 or TRBV12-4 and TRBJ2-1, with TRBD1 identical over 7 bases. The CDR3 sequence is 11 residues long. Germline trimming cut 6 bases from V and 10 bases from J; bases unmatched to any gene: 3. CDR3 in DNA: TGTGCCAGCAGCCCCAGGGGGGAGCAGTTCTTC. It translates to CASSPRGEQFF.

This clonotype has more than one count but fewer than ten. V usage is TRBV5-1 and J usage is TRBJ2-3, with 7 bases fitting TRBD1. Trimming removed 4 bases from V and 5 bases from J; junction bases left unmatched: 7. The CDR3 totals 14 residues. Looked up from germline, CDR1 is SGHRS and CDR2 is YFSETQ. This chain's CDR3 is CASSPGQAGDTQYF. DNA for the CDR3: TGCGCCAGCAGCCCAGGACAGGCTGGAGATACGCAGTATTTT. Complete variable domain (other parts from reference TRBV5-1 and TRBJ2-3): KAGVTQTPRYLIKTRGQQVTLSCSPISGHRSVSWYQQTPGQGLQFLFEYFSETQRNKGNFPGRFSGRQFSNSRSEMNVSTLELGDSALYLCASSPGQAGDTQYFGPGTRLTVL.

This clonotype was detected a few times. The chain recombines TRBV20-1 with TRBJ1-2; maybe TRBD1 (5 bases). Per germline, CDR1 DFQATT and CDR2 SNEGSKA (reference sequence). Trimming removed 5 bases at V and 8 bases at J, with 15 bases between. The CDR3 sequence is 12 residues long. The CDR3 nucleotides read TGCAGTGCTGCTTTTGGAGGGGACGGCTACACCTTC. Protein sequence: CSAAFGGDGYTF.

V gene TRBV5-1 combines with J gene TRBJ2-1, with 8 bases lining up with TRBD2. The CDR3 has 16 residues. The V gene's germline CDR1 is SGHRS and CDR2 YFSETQ. J gave up 6 bases and V 2 bases, and 10 bases lay outside the gene matches. CDR3 DNA: TGCGCCAGCAGCTTTATTCTAGCGGGCCTCCTCAATGAGCAGTTCTTC. Amino acids: CASSFILAGLLNEQFF.